The 20 T cell receptor beta chains presented below share a single source sample, sequenced in a study of regulatory T cells in long-lasting Graves disease. As to time point: persistent/refractory GD, antithyroid drugs over 5 years with positive TRAb. With RNA extracted from PBMCs as input, the TCR library was made. The authors built TCR beta libraries using iRepertoire HTBI primers and Arm-PCR of CDR3 regions. TCRdb called the multiplex PCR reads again in MiXCR, with one record for every CDR3 protein. Here the sample spans a few hundred thousand distinct CDR3 sequences, roughly 20% being singletons. The specimen comprised peripheral blood mononuclear cells (PBMCs), sampled when the disease was refractory, from a patient treated with antithyroid drugs. The receptors originated from a woman between 40 and 55 years old with Graves disease.

This clonotype was observed many times. The chain has TRBV14 and TRBJ1-5; D is ambiguous. The V gene lost 2 bases and the J gene lost 3 bases, with 5 bases spanning the gap. The CDR3 is 13 residues long. Germline V gene data show CDR1 as SGHDN and CDR2 as FVKESK. The CDR3 here is CASSQQTNQPQHF. The CDR3 nucleotides read TGTGCCAGCAGCCAACAGACCAATCAGCCCCAGCATTTT.

This clonotype showed up many times. This sequence joins TRBV12-3 or TRBV12-4 and TRBJ1-4, with 8 bases matching TRBD1. This CDR3 is built from 13 residues. J lost 8 bases, V lost 6 bases, and 5 bases had no gene match. The DNA of the CDR3 is TGTGCCAGCAGGGAGACAGGGGCCGAAAAACTGTTTTTT. Translated, it gives CASRETGAEKLFF.

This clonotype came up a few times. The rearrangement joins TRBV28 to TRBJ2-3, with 7 bases aligning to TRBD2. This CDR3 spans 17 amino acids. The V and J ends lost 6 bases and 0 bases, in that order; junction bases with no gene match: 12. Germline loops: CDR1 MDHEN, CDR2 SYDVKM. As DNA, the CDR3 is TGTGCCAGCAGCCACCGTTCAGCGGGAACTAGCACAGATACGCAGTATTTT. This gives the protein CASSHRSAGTSTDTQYF.

Of note for this clonotype: A much more abundant neighbour one base away suggests this may be a read error. The genes are TRBV12-3 or TRBV12-4 and TRBJ2-5; 8 positions match TRBD2. The V gene end was trimmed by 2 bases and the J gene end by 1 base; junction bases not matched to a gene: 3. There are 15 residues in the CDR3. DNA of the CDR3: TGTGCCAGCAGTTTAAAACTAGCGGCCCAAGAGACCCAGTACTTC. Protein: CASSLKLAAQETQYF.

This clonotype was observed many times. This chain uses TRBV20-1 with TRBJ2-5, with 7 bases matching TRBD1. The CDR3 runs 13 residues. After removal of 6 bases from V and 5 bases from J, the junction contained 9 bases not matched to a gene. The germline V gene encodes CDR1 DFQATT and CDR2 SNEGSKA (reference sequence). The CDR3 nucleotides read TGCAGTGCCGATCAGGGGGTGCGGGAGACCCAGTACTTC. Its translation is CSADQGVRETQYF.

To note about this clonotype: A read error may be the cause here, since a much bigger clone is one base away. CDR3 in amino acids: CASSDLNTEAFF. In DNA form, the CDR3 reads TGCGCCAGCAGTGACCTGAACACTGAAGCTTTCTTT. V gene TRBV10-1 combines with J gene TRBJ1-1; D not resolved. V was clipped by 3 bases and J by 0 bases, with 2 bases between them. Looked up from germline, CDR1 is WNHNN and CDR2 is SYGVQD (reference sequence). The CDR3 runs 12 residues.

This clonotype has at least ten counts. V gene TRBV6-1 combines with J gene TRBJ1-2; no firm D call. Trimming took 5 bases from V and 4 from J, leaving 11 bases between them. Germline V gives CDR1 MNHNS, CDR2 SASEGT. This CDR3 is 13 amino acids long. In DNA form, the CDR3 reads TGTGCCAGCAGTCCACAGACTTCCTATGGCTACACCTTC. Amino acid sequence: CASSPQTSYGYTF.

This clonotype has ten or more counts. This sequence joins TRBV5-5 and TRBJ1-4; D not resolved. Per germline, CDR1 SGHKS and CDR2 YYEKEE (reference sequence). The CDR3 length is 16 residues. V lost 0 bases and J lost 8, with 17 bases in between. CDR3: CASSLAVSRLDEKLFF. CDR3 coding DNA: TGTGCCAGCAGCTTGGCCGTGAGTAGGTTGGACGAAAAACTGTTTTTT. The variable domain in full, completed from reference TRBV5-5 and TRBJ1-4, reads DAGVTQSPTHLIKTRGQQVTLRCSPISGHKSVSWYQQVLGQGPQFIFQYYEKEERGRGNFPDRFSARQFPNYSSELNVNALLLGDSALYLCASSLAVSRLDEKLFFGSGTQLSVL.

There are a few counts of this clonotype. The chain is built from TRBV6-2 or TRBV6-3 and TRBJ2-7; 11 positions agree with TRBD2. The CDR3 sequence is 16 residues long. V lost 6 bases and J lost 3; bases outside the gene matches: 10. Germline V gives CDR1 MNHEY, CDR2 SVGEGT. The CDR3 bases are TGTGCCAGCAGCAGAACAACGGGACTAGCGGTCTACGAGCAGTACTTC. Residues: CASSRTTGLAVYEQYF.

CDR3 amino acids: CASSSYPGLAGGSEQFF. CDR3 nucleotide sequence: TGTGCCAGCAGCTCTTACCCGGGACTAGCGGGAGGTAGTGAGCAGTTCTTC. The chain uses TRBV7-9 and TRBJ2-1; 15 bases align to TRBD2. The trim removed 4 bases at V and 9 bases at J, leaving 10 bases unmatched. Germline-derived CDR1 and CDR2 are SEHNR and FQNEAQ (reference sequence). The CDR3 contains 17 residues.

This chain connects TRBV6-2 or TRBV6-3 to TRBJ2-4; the D gene is possibly TRBD1 (6 bases). Germline lookup yields CDR1 MNHEY and CDR2 SVGEGT. This CDR3 is 14 amino acids long. V lost 7 bases and J lost 2, with 12 bases in between. CDR3 bases: TGTGCCAGCACCTCACAGGGAACCAAAAACATTCAGTACTTC. Translating gives CASTSQGTKNIQYF.

The chain carries TRBV12-3 or TRBV12-4 and TRBJ2-1; D gene unclear. Trimming took off 2 bases at V and 6 bases at J, with 11 bases between the two ends. CDR3 length: 14 residues. The CDR3: CASSLSLRSNEQFF. The DNA of the CDR3 is TGTGCCAGCAGTTTAAGCCTTAGGAGCAATGAGCAGTTCTTC.

The sample holds one count of this clonotype. A junction boundary mismatches the germline segment, possibly from a read error. V usage is TRBV28 and J usage is TRBJ2-7, with TRBD1 matching over 10 bases. CDR1 is MDHEN, CDR2 SYDVKM, per germline. CDR3 size: 17 residues. DNA for the CDR3: TGCGCCAGCAGCCAAGAAAGGGGCCGGGACAGGGGCTACGAGCAGTACTTC. This translates into CASSQERGRDRGYEQYF.

The chain couples TRBV6-2 or TRBV6-3 to TRBJ1-1, with D hard to call. CDR1 and CDR2 (germline): MNHEY, SVGEGT. Trimming removed 0 bases from V and 4 bases from J, with 12 bases in between. This CDR3 is built from 15 residues. The CDR3 DNA reads as TGTGCCAGCAGTTACTCCACACGGGTGGGCACTGAAGCTTTCTTT. This codes for CASSYSTRVGTEAFF.

The sample holds many counts of this clonotype. The rearrangement links TRBV6-5 to TRBJ1-6; D gene ambiguous. V lost 0 bases to trimming and J lost 13 bases, with 13 bases between them. The CDR3 has 14 residues. Germline values: CDR1 MNHEY, CDR2 SVGAGI. CDR3 DNA sequence: TGTGCCAGCAGTTACTCCGGGCCATCCACGCCCCTCCACTTT. Its translation: CASSYSGPSTPLHF.

This clonotype was observed a few times. The CDR3 here is CASSALVLVGGIGELFF. The CDR3 DNA reads as TGTGCCAGCAGTGCCCTCGTGTTAGTAGGAGGAATCGGGGAGCTGTTTTTT. The rearrangement joins TRBV6-1 to TRBJ2-2, with D perhaps matching TRBD2 (5 bases). Germline assignment: CDR1 MNHNS and CDR2 SASEGT. This CDR3 has 17 amino acids. Trimming took off 4 bases at V and 7 bases at J, with 22 bases between the two ends.

On this clonotype itself: A much bigger clone sits one base away, suggesting this may be a read error. V and J are TRBV11-2 and TRBJ1-1; no reliable D call. The germline V gene encodes CDR1 SGHAT and CDR2 FQNNGV. This CDR3 is 15 amino acids long. For the CDR3, the DNA is TGTGCCAGCAGCTTAGGTCAGAGGATGAACACTGGAGCTTTCTTT. Translation gives CASSLGQRMNTGAFF.

This clonotype has at least ten counts. The chain has TRBV2 and TRBJ1-4, with D perhaps TRBD1 (6 bases). CDR3 length: 14 residues. CDR1 and CDR2 (germline): SNHLY, FYNNEI. Trimming removed 3 bases at V and 7 bases at J, with 12 bases between. CDR3 sequence (DNA): TGTGCCAGCAGTGAGTCCGAAGGGGGTGAAAAACTGTTTTTT. It encodes CASSESEGGEKLFF.

CDR3 nucleotides: TGTGCCAGCAGTTACGAAGCGTTGAACACTGAAGCTTTCTTT. This codes for CASSYEALNTEAFF. The rearrangement links TRBV27 to TRBJ1-1; the D is unclear. From germline, CDR1 is MNHEY and CDR2 SMNVEV (reference sequence). The CDR3 consists of 14 residues. V was pared by 4 bases and J by 0 bases, with 9 bases between.

This clonotype was seen at least ten times. CDR3 sequence: CASRRRLENTEAFF. DNA for the CDR3: TGTGCCAGCAGGCGCAGGCTAGAGAACACTGAAGCTTTCTTT. The chain combines TRBV6-1 with TRBJ1-1; D uncertain. V dropped 6 bases and J dropped 1 base, with 12 bases sitting between them. Looked up from germline, CDR1 is MNHNS and CDR2 is SASEGT. The CDR3 is 14 residues long.